One and the same sample provided the 2 T cell receptor beta chains below, sequenced in a study of blood T cell repertoires in COVID-19. TCRdb's copy holds only in-frame clones and misses some; the assay was immunoSEQ multiplex PCR. The data show roughly 330,000 clones, approximately 90% seen once. Input material: PBMCs or T cells enriched from blood (not recorded which). The receptor set was obtained from a woman in her 30s who had recovered from COVID-19.

The rearrangement joins TRBV14 to TRBJ2-7, with TRBD1 matching 8 bases. Trimming removed 2 bases from V and 6 bases from J; junction bases left unmatched: 18. Germline V lookup: CDR1 SGHDN, CDR2 FVKESK. This CDR3 spans 18 amino acids. CDR3 DNA: TGTGCCAGCAGCCAATGGGCAGGGGGCCAATATCCCCCCTCCGAGCAGTACTTC. Residues: CASSQWAGGQYPPSEQYF.

The genes are TRBV2 and TRBJ2-3, with 8 bases identical to TRBD2. V shed 3 bases and J 4 bases; nucleotides not matched to a gene: 15. CDR1 is SNHLY, CDR2 FYNNEI, per germline. The CDR3 extends over 18 amino acids. CDR3 region: CASSDGAGGGTGADTQYF. Here the CDR3 DNA reads TGTGCCAGCAGTGACGGGGCCGGGGGGGGCACCGGGGCAGATACGCAGTATTTT. The full variable domain, in which reference TRBV2 and TRBJ2-3 provide the parts outside the CDR3, is EPEVTQTPSHQVTQMGQEVILRCVPISNHLYFYWYRQILGQKVEFLVSFYNNEISEKSEIFDDQFSVERPDGSNFTLKIRSTKLEDSAMYFCASSDGAGGGTGADTQYFGPGTRLTVL.